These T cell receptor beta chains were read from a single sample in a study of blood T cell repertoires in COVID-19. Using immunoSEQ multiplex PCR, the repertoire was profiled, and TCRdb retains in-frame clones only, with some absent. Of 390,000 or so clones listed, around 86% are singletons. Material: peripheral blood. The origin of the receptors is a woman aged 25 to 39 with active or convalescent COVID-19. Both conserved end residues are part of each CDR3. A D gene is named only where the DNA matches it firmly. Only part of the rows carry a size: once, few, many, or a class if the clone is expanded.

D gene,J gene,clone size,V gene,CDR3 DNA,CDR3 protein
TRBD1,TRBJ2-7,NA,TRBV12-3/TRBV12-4,TGTGCCAGCACATACCGGGACAGCTACGAGCAGTACTTC,CASTYRDSYEQYF
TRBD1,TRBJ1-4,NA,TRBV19,TGTGCCAGTACTGCGACAGGGTTAAAACTGTTTTTT,CASTATGLKLFF
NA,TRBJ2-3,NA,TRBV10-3,TGTGCCATCAGAGACCCTAGCGTAACAGATACGCAGTATTTT,CAIRDPSVTDTQYF
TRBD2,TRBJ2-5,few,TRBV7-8,TGTGCCAGCAGCTATCCGACTAGCGGGAAGGGAGAGACCCAGTACTTC,CASSYPTSGKGETQYF
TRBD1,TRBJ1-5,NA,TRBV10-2,TGCGCCAGCAGCGAAATCCTTGGACAGGGAAATCAGCCCCAGCATTTT,CASSEILGQGNQPQHF
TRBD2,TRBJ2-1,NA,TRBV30,TGTGCCTGGAGTGGTATTAGCGGGAGGGCCTGGAATACGCATGAGCAGTTCTTC,CAWSGISGRAWNTHEQFF
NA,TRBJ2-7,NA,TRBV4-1,TGCGCCAGCAGCCAACCGGGGGAATCCAACGAGCAGTACTTC,CASSQPGESNEQYF
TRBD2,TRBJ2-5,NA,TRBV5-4,TGTGCCAGCAGCCCGGTGGGGGGGGAGACCCAGTACTTC,CASSPVGGETQYF
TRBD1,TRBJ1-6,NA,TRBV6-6,TGTGCCAGCAGTTTCAGGGGACAGGGTACGGGATCACCCCTCCACTTT,CASSFRGQGTGSPLHF
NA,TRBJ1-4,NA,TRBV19,TGTGCCAGTAGTATACGAGCCGGGAGGAATTGGGAAGAAAAACTGTTTTTT,CASSIRAGRNWEEKLFF
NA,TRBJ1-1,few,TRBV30,TGTGCCTGGAGTGTTGGATCGGGATTAACTGAAGCTTTCTTT,CAWSVGSGLTEAFF
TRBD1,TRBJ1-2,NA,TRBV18,TGTGCCAGCTCAGCCTCCGGACAGGGGACGGGCTACACCTTC,CASSASGQGTGYTF
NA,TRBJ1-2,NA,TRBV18,TGTGCCAGCTCACCGGGCCCTCGGGGACTTGGCTACACCTTC,CASSPGPRGLGYTF
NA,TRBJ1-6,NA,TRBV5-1,TGCGCCAGCAGCTTGTTCACACCAGATTCCCTCCACTTT,CASSLFTPDSLHF
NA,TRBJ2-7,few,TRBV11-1,TGTGCCAGCAGCTTGGGCAGGGGCACCTACGAGCAGTACTTC,CASSLGRGTYEQYF
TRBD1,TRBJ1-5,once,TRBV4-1,TGCGCCAGCAGCCGAACAGGGGGCGCCGACGGTCAGCCCCAGCATTTT,CASSRTGGADGQPQHF
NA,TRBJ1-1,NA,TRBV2,TGTGCCAGCAGCGGCGACACGAACACTGAAGCTTTCTTT,CASSGDTNTEAFF
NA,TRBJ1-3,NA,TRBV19,TGTGCCAGTAGTAGGAGGTCCTCTGGAAACACCATATATTTT,CASSRRSSGNTIYF
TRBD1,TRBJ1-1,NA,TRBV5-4,TGTGCCAGCAGCGGGAGCGGAGGGGGCTTTGAAGCTTTCTTT,CASSGSGGGFEAFF
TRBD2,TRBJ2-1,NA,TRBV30,TGTGCCTGGACCCCTCCGGGACTAGCGGGAGCGGGGAATGAGCAGTTCTTC,CAWTPPGLAGAGNEQFF
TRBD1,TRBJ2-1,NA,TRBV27,TGTGCCAGCAGTTACAGGGGTCATGAGCAGTTCTTC,CASSYRGHEQFF
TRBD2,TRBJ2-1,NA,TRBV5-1,TGCGCCAGCAGTCCGGCGGGGGGGCCTTACAATGAGCAGTTCTTC,CASSPAGGPYNEQFF
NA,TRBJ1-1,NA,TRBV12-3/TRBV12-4,TGTGCCAGCAGTTGGGGGGTGAGCACTGAAGCTTTCTTT,CASSWGVSTEAFF
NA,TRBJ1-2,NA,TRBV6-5,TGTGCCAGCAGTTACTCTACAGGGTATGGCTACACCTTC,CASSYSTGYGYTF
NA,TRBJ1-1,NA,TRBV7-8,TGTGCCAGCAGCTTAGATCCCCCCACAGGGCTTGGAGCTTTCTTT,CASSLDPPTGLGAFF
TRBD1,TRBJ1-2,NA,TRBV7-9,TGTGCCAGCAGCCAAGGACAGGGGAAGACTAACTATGGCTACACCTTC,CASSQGQGKTNYGYTF
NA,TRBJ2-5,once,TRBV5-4,TGTGCCAGCAGCTTGGTGGCAGAAGAGACCCAGTACTTC,CASSLVAEETQYF
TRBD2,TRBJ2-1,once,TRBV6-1,TGTGCCAGCAGTGACGGCCGCGGGGGGGGTACGAATGAGCAGTTCTTC,CASSDGRGGGTNEQFF
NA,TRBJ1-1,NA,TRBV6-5,TGTGCCAGCAGTTACTCTTTTCCGGTAAACACTGAAGCTTTCTTT,CASSYSFPVNTEAFF
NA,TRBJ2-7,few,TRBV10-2,TGCGCCAGCAGTGAGTCCGGGACTCGGGGTGAGCAGTACTTC,CASSESGTRGEQYF
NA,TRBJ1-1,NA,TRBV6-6,TGTGCCAGCAGCAAAACAGGGTTCCTACTGAACACTGAAGCTTTCTTT,CASSKTGFLLNTEAFF
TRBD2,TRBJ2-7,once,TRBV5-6,TGTGCCAGCAGCTTAGCGGCGGGAGGGAGCTCCTACGAGCAGTACTTC,CASSLAAGGSSYEQYF
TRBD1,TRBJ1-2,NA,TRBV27,TGTGCCAGCAGTACCTCCCAGACAGGGGATAACGGCTACACCTTC,CASSTSQTGDNGYTF
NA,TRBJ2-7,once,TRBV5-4,TGTGCCAGCAGCGGCGGCGGCTCCTACGAGCAGTACTTC,CASSGGGSYEQYF
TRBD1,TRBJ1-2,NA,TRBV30,TGTGCCTGGATCAAACCAGGGGGGCTTGGTGGCTACACCTTC,CAWIKPGGLGGYTF
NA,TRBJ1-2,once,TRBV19,TGTGCCAGTAGTATAGGACCTTTCCGCCGACAGGATTCTAACTATGGCTACACCTTC,CASSIGPFRRQDSNYGYTF
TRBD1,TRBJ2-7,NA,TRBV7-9,TGTGCCAGCAGCCCTGGGACAGTCTACGAGCAGTACTTC,CASSPGTVYEQYF
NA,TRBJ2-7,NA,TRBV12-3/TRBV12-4,TGTGCCAGCAGTGTGACATCCCTGGGTCAGTACTTC,CASSVTSLGQYF
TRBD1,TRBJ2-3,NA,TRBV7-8,TGTGCCAGCAGCGGGGGGACAGGGGGCTCCCAGGATACGCAGTATTTT,CASSGGTGGSQDTQYF
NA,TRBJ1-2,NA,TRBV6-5,TGTGCCAGCAGTTACGCGGGGCCCACCGCTAACTATGGCTACACCTTC,CASSYAGPTANYGYTF
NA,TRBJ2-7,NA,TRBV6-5,TGTGCCAGCAGCGGGGTCGGGACCTACGAGCAGTACTTC,CASSGVGTYEQYF
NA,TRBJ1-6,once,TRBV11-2,TGTGCCAGCAGCTCAGTCTTCTATAATTCACCCCTCCACTTT,CASSSVFYNSPLHF
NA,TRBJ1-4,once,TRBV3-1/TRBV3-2,TGTGCCAGCAGCCAAACGGGTGAAAAACTGTTTTTT,CASSQTGEKLFF
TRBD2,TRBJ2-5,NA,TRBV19,TGTGCCAGCCAAACTAGCGGGAGGGCGGGCGAGACCCAGTACTTC,CASQTSGRAGETQYF
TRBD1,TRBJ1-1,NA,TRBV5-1,TGCGCCAGCAGCCGACAGGGTAACACTGAAGCTTTCTTT,CASSRQGNTEAFF
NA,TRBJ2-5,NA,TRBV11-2,TGTGCCAGCAGCTTATCTGGCGAGACCCAGTACTTC,CASSLSGETQYF
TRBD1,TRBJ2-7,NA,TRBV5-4,TGTGCCAGCAGCTTTGCCGGGACAGACCACGAGCAGTACTTC,CASSFAGTDHEQYF
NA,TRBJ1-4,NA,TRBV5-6,TGTGCCAGCAGCCTGACAGAGGTTAATGAAAAACTGTTTTTT,CASSLTEVNEKLFF
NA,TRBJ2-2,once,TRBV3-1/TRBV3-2,TGTGCCAGCAGCCTTGGCCCTGCGGACACCGGGGAGCTGTTTTTT,CASSLGPADTGELFF
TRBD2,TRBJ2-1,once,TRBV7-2,TGTGCCAGCAGCTTTTCTAGCGGGATTTACAATGAGCAGTTCTTC,CASSFSSGIYNEQFF
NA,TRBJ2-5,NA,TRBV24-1,TGTGCCACCAGTGATGGTGTGGCGGGACCACAAGAGACCCAGTACTTC,CATSDGVAGPQETQYF
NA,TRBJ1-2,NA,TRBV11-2,TGTGCCAGCAGCTCATCTGACACAGGCGGTGGCTACACCTTC,CASSSSDTGGGYTF
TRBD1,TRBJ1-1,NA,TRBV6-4,TGTGCCAGCAGTGACAGGCAGGGGGCTGTGAACACTGAAGCTTTCTTT,CASSDRQGAVNTEAFF
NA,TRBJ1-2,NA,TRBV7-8,TGTGCCAGCAGCTTAGACAGGGCTGGCTACACCTTC,CASSLDRAGYTF
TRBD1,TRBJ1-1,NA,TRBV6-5,TGTGCCAGTGGGACAGGGAACACTGAAGCTTTCTTT,CASGTGNTEAFF